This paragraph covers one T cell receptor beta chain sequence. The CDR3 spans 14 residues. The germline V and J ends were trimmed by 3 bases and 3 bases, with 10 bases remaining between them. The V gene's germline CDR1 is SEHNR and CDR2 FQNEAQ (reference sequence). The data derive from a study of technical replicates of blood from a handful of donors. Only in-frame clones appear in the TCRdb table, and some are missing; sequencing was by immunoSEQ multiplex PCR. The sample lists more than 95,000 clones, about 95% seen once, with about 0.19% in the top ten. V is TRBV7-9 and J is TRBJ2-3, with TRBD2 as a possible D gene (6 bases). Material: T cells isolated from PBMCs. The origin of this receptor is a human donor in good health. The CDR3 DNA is TGTGCCAGCAGCTTCTCTCGGGAGACAGATACGCAGTATTTT. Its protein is CASSFSRETDTQYF.